The 17 T cell receptor beta chains below were found in one sample sequenced in a study of T cell responses to AZD1222 COVID-19 vaccine. Produced via immunoSEQ multiplex PCR; TCRdb's table is partial and in-frame only. Here the sample spans approximately 89,000 clones, about 88% being singletons. The source was peripheral blood, collected on day 0 of AZD1222 vaccination. The receptors were sampled from an adult in good health.

The rearrangement uses TRBV6-5 and TRBJ2-7; 7 nucleotides line up with TRBD1. Germline V gives CDR1 MNHEY, CDR2 SVGAGI. The V and J ends lost 5 bases and 5 bases, in that order; junction bases with no gene match: 9. This CDR3 comprises 14 residues. The chain's CDR3 is CASSSRDSRNEQYF. CDR3 DNA sequence: TGTGCCAGCAGTAGCCGGGACAGTCGGAACGAGCAGTACTTC.

The V call is TRBV12-3 or TRBV12-4, the J call TRBJ1-6; no definite D call. The CDR3 consists of 13 residues. V lost 1 base and J 5 bases, leaving 3 bases between the germline ends. This chain's CDR3 is CASSLEHNSPLHF. In DNA form, the CDR3 reads TGTGCCAGCAGTTTAGAACATAATTCACCCCTCCACTTT.

The J gene is TRBJ1-2, the V gene TRBV19; no clear D gene. This CDR3 has 16 residues. The germline CDR1 and CDR2 sequences are LNHDA and SQIVND (reference sequence). V lost 2 bases to trimming and J lost 4 bases, with 17 bases between them. DNA of the CDR3: TGTGCCAGTAGTATAAATATTGGGAAATTGGGCTATGGCTACACCTTC. Its translation: CASSINIGKLGYGYTF.

Only a few counts were recorded for this clone. The chain carries TRBV5-4 and TRBJ1-1; 11 bases agree with TRBD1. From germline, CDR1 is SGHNT and CDR2 YYREEE (reference sequence). V trimming: 0 bases; J trimming: 10 bases; junction bases outside the gene matches: 2. The length of the CDR3 is 13 residues. The CDR3 here is CASSLVGQGGAFF. DNA of the CDR3: TGTGCCAGCAGCTTGGTGGGACAGGGGGGAGCTTTCTTT.

This clone occurred a few times. This same CDR3 is encoded by further DNA sequences in the sample. V is TRBV30 and J is TRBJ1-3, with D unclear. The CDR3 is made up of 12 amino acids. Trimming removed 1 base at V and 4 bases at J, with 5 bases between. The germline V gene has CDR1 GTSNPN and CDR2 SVGIG (reference sequence). This CDR3 is CAWSASGNTIYF. CDR3 nucleotides: TGTGCCTGGAGTGCAAGCGGAAACACCATATATTTT.

V gene TRBV7-9 combines with J gene TRBJ2-2, with unresolved D. Germline CDR1 reads SEHNR; CDR2 reads FQNEAQ (reference sequence). The ends were cut back, 3 bases at V and 0 bases at J, with 11 bases in the middle. CDR3 length: 16 amino acids. CDR3 bases: TGTGCCAGCAGCTTCCAGGCGCCCCCGAACACCGGGGAGCTGTTTTTT. Translated, it gives CASSFQAPPNTGELFF. Full variable domain (missing parts from reference TRBV7-9 and TRBJ2-2): DTGVSQNPRHKITKRGQNVTFRCDPISEHNRLYWYRQTLGQGPEFLTYFQNEAQLEKSRLLSDRFSAERPKGSFSTLEIQRTEQGDSAMYLCASSFQAPPNTGELFFGEGSRLTVL.

The J gene is TRBJ2-2, the V gene TRBV7-3; D may be TRBD1 (7 bases). The CDR3 has 15 amino acids. Trimming pared 3 bases from V and 5 bases from J, leaving 13 bases between. The germline V gene encodes CDR1 SGHTA and CDR2 FQGTGA. The CDR3 coding sequence is TGTGCCAGCAGCTTCTTCCCAGGGGGGACCGGGGAGCTGTTTTTT. Encoded protein: CASSFFPGGTGELFF.

The chain employs TRBV7-3 and TRBJ2-3; D is uncertain. Germline V gene lookup returns CDR1 SGHTA and CDR2 FQGTGA. The CDR3 contains 12 residues. Trimming removed 5 bases from V and 6 bases from J, with 9 bases in between. CDR3 loop: CASSPLGDTQYF. The CDR3 coding sequence is TGTGCCAGCAGCCCCTTGGGGGATACGCAGTATTTT.

This chain connects TRBV2 to TRBJ2-3; possible D gene TRBD2, 6 bases. Germline values: CDR1 SNHLY, CDR2 FYNNEI. CDR3 length equals 14 residues. Trimming removed 7 bases from V and 7 bases from J, with 18 bases in between. CDR3 sequence (DNA): TGTGCCAGCACCGGTAGCGGCCGTGGGTATACGCAGTATTTT. Its translation is CASTGSGRGYTQYF.

The chain uses TRBV27 and TRBJ2-5, with D possibly TRBD1 on 5 matching bases. Germline assignment: CDR1 MNHEY and CDR2 SMNVEV (reference sequence). Deletions cut 0 bases from V and 6 bases from J, with 20 bases between. The CDR3 loop spans 17 amino acids. The CDR3 nucleotides read TGTGCCAGCAGTTTATCCCAGGGCGATGCCTTAGGGAAGACCCAGTACTTC. Amino acid sequence: CASSLSQGDALGKTQYF.

CDR3 region: CASSFLGQGRGTNEKLFF. The CDR3 region has the DNA TGTGCCAGCAGCTTTTTGGGGCAGGGAAGGGGAACTAATGAAAAACTGTTTTTT. The chain employs TRBV5-6 and TRBJ1-4, with D perhaps TRBD1 (5 bases). V lost 2 bases and J 1 base, leaving 18 bases between the germline ends. In germline, CDR1 is SGHDT, CDR2 YYEEEE. The CDR3 has 18 amino acids.

V is TRBV9 and J is TRBJ1-3; D might be TRBD1 (6 bases). Trimming left V 3 bases short and J 3 bases short, with 13 bases between. The CDR3 sequence is 15 residues long. From germline, CDR1 is SGDLS and CDR2 YYNGEE. The CDR3 DNA is TGTGCCAGCAGCGCAGGGCCGGGACATGGAAACACCATATATTTT. Translation: CASSAGPGHGNTIYF.

The CDR3 sequence is CASSPRTGGETQYF. DNA of the CDR3: TGTGCCAGCTCACCAAGGACAGGGGGGGAGACCCAGTACTTC. This chain joins TRBV18 and TRBJ2-5; TRBD1 agrees at 10 bases. Trimming at V came to 2 bases and at J to 5 bases, leaving 2 bases not matched to a gene. The CDR3 runs 14 residues. Germline V gene sequence: CDR1 KGHSH, CDR2 LQKENI.

This CDR3 reads CAWSGATGVIDTQYF. The CDR3 region has the DNA TGTGCCTGGAGTGGGGCAACAGGGGTCATAGATACGCAGTATTTT. V is TRBV30 and J is TRBJ2-3, with 7 bases matching TRBD1. In germline, CDR1 is GTSNPN, CDR2 SVGIG (reference sequence). The length of the CDR3 is 15 residues. The trim removed 1 base at V and 5 bases at J, leaving 9 bases unmatched.

V gene TRBV5-6 combines with J gene TRBJ1-1; the match to TRBD1 covers 7 bases. CDR1 is SGHDT and CDR2 is YYEEEE in the germline V gene. The junction had 9 bases not matched to a gene; V was cut back by 4 bases and J by 6 bases. The CDR3 loop spans 14 amino acids. CDR3: CASSPPTGVPEAFF. The CDR3 DNA follows: TGTGCCAGCAGCCCGCCCACAGGGGTACCTGAAGCTTTCTTT.

J is TRBJ2-3 and V is TRBV2; D not resolved. Germline V CDR1 and CDR2: SNHLY, FYNNEI. The CDR3 is 14 residues long. V was trimmed by 5 bases and J by 2 bases, leaving 11 bases between them. The CDR3 bases are TGTGCCAGCAGTCCCGGTGTCACCACAGATACGCAGTATTTT. Protein: CASSPGVTTDTQYF.

This clone was seen just once. The chain joins TRBV19 to TRBJ2-3; tentative D call: TRBD2 (6 bases). Trimming removed 2 bases from V and 5 bases from J, with 14 bases in between. The CDR3 is 15 amino acids. The germline V gene encodes CDR1 LNHDA and CDR2 SQIVND (reference sequence). CDR3 DNA sequence: TGTGCCAGTAGTATAACTAGCAACAAGAAAGATACGCAGTATTTT. It translates to CASSITSNKKDTQYF.